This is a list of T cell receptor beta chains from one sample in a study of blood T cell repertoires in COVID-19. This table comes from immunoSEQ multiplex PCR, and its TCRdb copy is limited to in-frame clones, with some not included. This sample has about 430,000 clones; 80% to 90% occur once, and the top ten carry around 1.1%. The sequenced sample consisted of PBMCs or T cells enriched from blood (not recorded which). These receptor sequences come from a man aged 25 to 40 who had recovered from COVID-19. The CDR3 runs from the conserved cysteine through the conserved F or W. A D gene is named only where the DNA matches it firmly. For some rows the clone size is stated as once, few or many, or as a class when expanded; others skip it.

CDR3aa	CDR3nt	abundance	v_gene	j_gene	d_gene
CASSLQISYNEQFF	TGTGCCAGCAGTTTGCAGATATCCTACAATGAGCAGTTCTTC	-	TRBV5-6	TRBJ2-1	-
CASSESVPDTQYF	TGTGCCAGCAGTGAGTCCGTCCCGGATACGCAGTATTTT	once	TRBV2	TRBJ2-3	-
CASAREGGVVTGELFF	TGTGCTAGTGCTCGGGAGGGTGGGGTAGTAACCGGGGAGCTGTTTTTT	once	TRBV12-5	TRBJ2-2	TRBD2
CASSSRQGNKYF	TGCGCCAGCAGCTCTAGACAGGGGAATAAGTACTTC	few	TRBV5-1	TRBJ2-7	TRBD1
CASSHQGWDEKLFF	TGTGCCAGCAGCCACCAGGGTTGGGATGAAAAACTGTTTTTT	-	TRBV14	TRBJ1-4	-
CASSLGQGAPFNEQFF	TGTGCCAGCAGCCTTGGACAGGGGGCGCCTTTCAATGAGCAGTTCTTC	-	TRBV7-6	TRBJ2-1	TRBD1
CASSYSLWEGTDTQYF	TGTGCCAGCAGTTATTCGCTGTGGGAGGGCACAGATACGCAGTATTTT	-	TRBV6-5	TRBJ2-3	-
CASSQGISGNTIYF	TGTGCCAGTTCCCAGGGGATTTCTGGAAACACCATATATTTT	-	TRBV6-5	TRBJ1-3	-
CASSFGYEQYF	TGTGCCAGCAGTTTCGGGTACGAGCAGTACTTC	-	TRBV28	TRBJ2-7	-
CASSLTGAYSYEQYF	TGTGCCAGCAGCTTAACAGGGGCCTACTCCTACGAGCAGTACTTC	-	TRBV11-2	TRBJ2-7	TRBD1
CASSLGGGDQETQYF	TGCGCCAGCAGCTTGGGGGGCGGGGACCAAGAGACCCAGTACTTC	few	TRBV5-1	TRBJ2-5	-
CASSALGTSGLGGETQYF	TGTGCCAGCAGTGCCTTAGGGACTAGCGGGTTGGGAGGAGAGACCCAGTACTTC	few	TRBV6-1	TRBJ2-5	TRBD2
CASSLGLGEGSPLHF	TGCGCCAGCAGCTTGGGTCTAGGGGAAGGATCACCCCTCCACTTT	-	TRBV5-1	TRBJ1-6	-
CASSSTPQGASEAFF	TGTGCCAGCTCCTCTACTCCACAGGGGGCATCTGAAGCTTTCTTT	-	TRBV25-1	TRBJ1-1	TRBD1
CAISESSETTFSYF	TGTGCCATCAGTGAGTCGAGTGAGACAACTTTTTCTTACTTC	-	TRBV10-3	TRBJ2-4	-
CASSWASGSGMVYNEQFF	TGTGCCAGCAGCTGGGCTAGCGGGAGTGGGATGGTCTACAATGAGCAGTTCTTC	-	TRBV7-9	TRBJ2-1	TRBD2
CASSLTYNEQFF	TGTGCCAGCAGTTTAACTTACAATGAGCAGTTCTTC	-	TRBV28	TRBJ2-1	-
CASSPLTSGRSAQYF	TGTGCCAGCAGCCCACTGACTAGCGGGAGATCCGCGCAGTATTTT	-	TRBV7-8	TRBJ2-3	TRBD2
CASSPADRELFF	TGTGCCAGCAGCCCGGCCGATAGGGAGCTGTTTTTT	-	TRBV6-2/TRBV6-3	TRBJ2-2	-
CASSLRGLGLSPLHF	TGTGCCAGCAGCTTAAGGGGGCTGGGACTGTCACCCCTCCACTTT	few	TRBV7-2	TRBJ1-6	TRBD1
CASSDRQGAYEQYF	TGTGCCAGCAGCGACCGACAGGGGGCCTACGAGCAGTACTTC	once	TRBV9	TRBJ2-7	TRBD1
CASSFEYTGELFF	TGTGCCAGCAGCTTTGAGTACACCGGGGAGCTGTTTTTT	-	TRBV7-2	TRBJ2-2	-
CAWSVLQAGNEQFF	TGTGCCTGGAGTGTACTCCAAGCGGGCAATGAGCAGTTCTTC	once	TRBV30	TRBJ2-1	-
CASTRGQLNYGYTF	TGTGCCAGTACACGAGGACAGCTCAACTATGGCTACACCTTC	-	TRBV19	TRBJ1-2	-
CASSLLADRPYEQYF	TGTGCCAGCAGCTTACTAGCGGACCGGCCTTACGAGCAGTACTTC	once	TRBV7-9	TRBJ2-7	TRBD2
CASSPGTSPGTQYF	TGTGCCAGCAGTCCCGGGACTTCCCCAGGCACCCAGTACTTC	once	TRBV7-6	TRBJ2-5	-
CASSASRGLGYTF	TGTGCCAGTAGTGCTTCCAGGGGGCTTGGCTACACCTTC	-	TRBV19	TRBJ1-2	TRBD1
CASSKDDSSYEQYF	TGTGCCAGCAGCAAAGATGACAGCTCCTACGAGCAGTACTTC	-	TRBV21-1	TRBJ2-7	-
CASRLSGSSYNEQFF	TGTGCCAGCAGGCTTAGCGGTAGCTCCTACAATGAGCAGTTCTTC	-	TRBV6-5	TRBJ2-1	-
CASSRRGLDSEQFF	TGTGCCAGCAGCCGGCGGGGATTAGACTCTGAGCAGTTCTTC	once	TRBV5-8	TRBJ2-1	-
CASSFPSGLVPRVHNEQFF	TGTGCCAGCAGTTTCCCCTCTGGACTAGTCCCGAGGGTCCACAATGAGCAGTTCTTC	-	TRBV28	TRBJ2-1	TRBD2
CAGTSGGAEQFF	TGTGCCGGGACATCCGGGGGGGCTGAGCAGTTCTTC	-	TRBV30	TRBJ2-1	TRBD2
CASSATGMGYEQYF	TGTGCCAGTAGTGCAACAGGGATGGGGTACGAGCAGTACTTC	-	TRBV19	TRBJ2-7	-
CASSLPGQGADEQYF	TGTGCCAGCAGTTTACCGGGACAGGGGGCCGACGAGCAGTACTTC	-	TRBV28	TRBJ2-7	TRBD1
CASSRGTPYNEQFF	TGTGCCAGCAGCCGAGGGACTCCCTACAATGAGCAGTTCTTC	-	TRBV27	TRBJ2-1	-
CASSLTRTEGGAAF	TGTGCCAGCAGTTTAACTCGGACCGAAGGGGGCGCCGCCTTC	-	TRBV7-9	TRBJ1-2	TRBD1
CAWSVSGPEAFF	TGTGCCTGGAGTGTATCAGGGCCTGAAGCTTTCTTT	-	TRBV30	TRBJ1-1	-
CASSLELAGPQETQYF	TGCGCCAGCAGCTTGGAACTAGCGGGACCCCAAGAGACCCAGTACTTC	-	TRBV5-1	TRBJ2-5	TRBD2
CASSPGRGQETQYF	TGTGCCAGCAGCCCTGGACGGGGCCAAGAGACCCAGTACTTC	-	TRBV7-8	TRBJ2-5	-
CASSTPSRGAFF	TGTGCCAGCTCAACCCCCTCGCGGGGAGCTTTCTTT	-	TRBV28	TRBJ1-1	-
CASKDTINYGYTF	TGTGCCAGCAAAGACACAATTAACTATGGCTACACCTTC	-	TRBV28	TRBJ1-2	-
CASSIRSPRQGPSYEQYF	TGTGCCAGTAGTATCCGATCCCCCCGACAGGGACCCTCCTACGAGCAGTACTTC	-	TRBV19	TRBJ2-7	TRBD1
CATSSQTGDHNSPLHF	TGTGCCACCAGCAGCCAGACAGGGGACCATAATTCACCCCTCCACTTT	-	TRBV15	TRBJ1-6	TRBD1
CASTVLAGGSYNEQFF	TGTGCCAGCACCGTACTAGCGGGAGGGTCCTACAATGAGCAGTTCTTC	once	TRBV27	TRBJ2-1	TRBD2
CASSLDRAPHSEQYF	TGTGCCAGCAGCTTGGACAGGGCCCCACACTCCGAGCAGTACTTC	-	TRBV11-2	TRBJ2-7	TRBD1
CASSPGRGTAYNEQFF	TGTGCTAGCAGCCCAGGTCGAGGGACAGCCTACAATGAGCAGTTCTTC	-	TRBV7-6	TRBJ2-1	TRBD1
CASSLGSGTGAYEQYF	TGTGCCAGCAGTTTGGGATCCGGGACAGGGGCCTACGAGCAGTACTTC	-	TRBV27	TRBJ2-7	TRBD1
CASSNQGNTIYF	TGCGCCAGCAGCAATCAAGGAAACACCATATATTTT	-	TRBV5-1	TRBJ1-3	-
CSTHGGVIAYNEQFF	TGCAGCACCCACGGAGGGGTTATAGCCTACAATGAGCAGTTCTTC	-	TRBV29-1	TRBJ2-1	-
CASSVGAGVVYNEQFF	TGTGCCAGCAGCGTAGGTGCGGGAGTGGTCTACAATGAGCAGTTCTTC	-	TRBV9	TRBJ2-1	TRBD2
CASSLLVAGLQETQYF	TGCGCCAGCAGCTTGCTTGTAGCGGGACTCCAAGAGACCCAGTACTTC	-	TRBV5-1	TRBJ2-5	TRBD2
CASRGTGGFNQPQHF	TGTGCCAGCAGGGGGACAGGGGGGTTCAATCAGCCCCAGCATTTT	-	TRBV6-5	TRBJ1-5	TRBD1
CASSLGTGGSVEQFF	TGTGCCAGCAGTTTGGGGACAGGGGGATCGGTTGAGCAGTTCTTC	-	TRBV6-5	TRBJ2-1	TRBD1
CASSVAAEVNSYEQYF	TGTGCCAGCAGCGTAGCCGCTGAGGTGAACTCCTACGAGCAGTACTTC	-	TRBV9	TRBJ2-7	-
CASTTGLMLGELFF	TGTGCCAGCACCACGGGACTCATGCTCGGGGAGCTGTTTTTT	-	TRBV27	TRBJ2-2	-